This TCR beta chain derives from a study of shared clonotypes between healthy human individuals. Study-wide background: Used for every donor were three CD4 naive, three CD4 memory, two CD8 naive and one CD8 memory plate. Study findings and constraints: For sorted subsets, rarefaction showed incomplete sequencing despite large depth.

Each PCR replicate from the sorted subsets contained around 0.2 ug DNA, which is 25,000 to 30,000 T cell genomes. Only in-frame clones appear in the TCRdb table, and some are missing; sequencing was by immunoSEQ multiplex PCR. The table records some 2,000,000 clones, 90% to 96% of them present only once. This clone was seen only once. Its antigen remains unknown. V dropped 0 bases and J dropped 0 bases, with 11 bases sitting between them. The CDR3 runs to 16 residues. The germline V gene encodes CDR1 MNHNS and CDR2 SASEGT. The chain is built from TRBV6-1 and TRBJ1-1, with D perhaps matching TRBD1 (6 bases). This clonotype was obtained from a man aged 18 to 30 in good health. The source material was naive CD4+ T cells sorted from blood. Indicated subset: CD45RA+ positively selected. This chain's CDR3 is CASSEAHKGVNTEAFF. The CDR3 bases are TGTGCCAGCAGTGAAGCGCATAAGGGGGTGAACACTGAAGCTTTCTTT.